The 21 T cell receptor beta chains below come from one sample, sequenced in a study of blood T cell repertoires in COVID-19. Sequencing used immunoSEQ multiplex PCR; TCRdb keeps in-frame clones, though not all of them. The repertoire has some 140,000 clones, 79% of them found once; the top ten carry around 4%. The sample taken for sequencing was peripheral blood. The source of these receptors is a man in his sixties with acute or convalescent COVID-19.

The chain recombines TRBV9 with TRBJ2-2; tentatively, D is TRBD2 (6 bases). V gave up 0 bases and J gave up 0 bases, with 9 bases separating them. In germline, CDR1 is SGDLS, CDR2 YYNGEE. CDR3 length: 16 residues. CDR3 in amino acids: CASSVAGGTNTGELFF. The DNA of the CDR3 is TGTGCCAGCAGCGTAGCCGGCGGGACGAACACCGGGGAGCTGTTTTTT. Complete variable domain (other parts from reference TRBV9 and TRBJ2-2): DSGVTQTPKHLITATGQRVTLRCSPRSGDLSVYWYQQSLDQGLQFLIQYYNGEERAKGNILERFSAQQFPDLHSELNLSSLELGDSALYFCASSVAGGTNTGELFFGEGSRLTVL.

The V and J genes are TRBV19 and TRBJ2-3; TRBD1 aligns across 9 bases. J lost 2 bases, V lost 7 bases, and 4 bases had no gene match. The germline V gene has CDR1 LNHDA and CDR2 SQIVND (reference sequence). CDR3 length equals 14 residues. CDR3 amino acids: CASKGQGFTDTQYF. The CDR3 DNA is TGTGCCAGTAAGGGACAGGGTTTCACAGATACGCAGTATTTT.

The V and J genes are TRBV30 and TRBJ1-2; perhaps TRBD1 as D (5 bases). Germline V gene lookup returns CDR1 GTSNPN and CDR2 SVGIG (reference sequence). Trimming removed 3 bases from V and 5 bases from J, with 19 bases in between. The CDR3 totals 15 residues. The CDR3 sequence is CAWSRSGLVLYGYTF. The CDR3 nucleotides read TGTGCCTGGAGCCGATCAGGGTTGGTACTATATGGCTACACCTTC. Looking up the rest from reference TRBV30 and TRBJ1-2 gives the full variable domain: SQTIHQWPATLVQPVGSPLSLECTVEGTSNPNLYWYRQAAGRGLQLLFYSVGIGQISSEVPQNLSASRPQDRQFILSSKKLLLSDSGFYLCAWSRSGLVLYGYTFGSGTRLTVV.

This clone appeared once. The rearrangement uses TRBV27 and TRBJ1-6, with 7 bases lining up with TRBD1. The length of the CDR3 is 16 residues. With V trimmed by 2 bases and J by 5 bases, 6 bases remained unmatched. Germline V gene sequence: CDR1 MNHEY, CDR2 SMNVEV (reference sequence). CDR3 DNA sequence: TGTGCCAGCAGTTTAGCCGGACAGGCAAATAATTCACCCCTCCACTTT. It translates to CASSLAGQANNSPLHF.

V and J are TRBV28 and TRBJ1-1; no definite D call. Germline V gene sequence: CDR1 MDHEN, CDR2 SYDVKM. V was shortened by 5 bases and J by 0 bases, with 10 bases between the two germline ends. This CDR3 has 14 amino acids. This chain's CDR3 is CASSVTYMNTEAFF. The CDR3, as DNA: TGTGCCAGCAGTGTTACATACATGAACACTGAAGCTTTCTTT.

The V gene is TRBV7-9, the J gene TRBJ1-3; the D is unclear. The CDR3 has 13 residues. V dropped 2 bases and J dropped 8 bases, with 10 bases sitting between them. Germline loops: CDR1 SEHNR, CDR2 FQNEAQ (reference sequence). The chain's CDR3 is CASSLIPGDTIYF. DNA of the CDR3: TGTGCCAGCAGCTTAATCCCCGGAGACACCATATATTTT.

The V and J genes are TRBV9 and TRBJ2-5; TRBD1 might be the D (5 bases). The V gene lost 0 bases and the J gene lost 2 bases, with 11 bases spanning the gap. The CDR3 has 15 residues. The germline V gene encodes CDR1 SGDLS and CDR2 YYNGEE. Here the CDR3 DNA reads TGTGCCAGCAGCGTAGGGACACATACACAAGAGACCCAGTACTTC. This codes for CASSVGTHTQETQYF.

This clone was counted between two and nine times. The chain has TRBV14 and TRBJ1-3; D is ambiguous. CDR1 is SGHDN, CDR2 FVKESK, per germline. The CDR3 sequence is 18 residues long. Trimming took 4 bases from V and 5 from J, leaving 24 bases between them. The CDR3 region is CASSPALEAARARNTIYF. DNA of the CDR3: TGTGCCAGCAGCCCAGCCCTCGAGGCGGCGCGCGCCCGAAACACCATATATTTT.

V gene TRBV6-5 combines with J gene TRBJ1-1, with 7 bases identical to TRBD1. The length of the CDR3 is 15 residues. Looked up from germline, CDR1 is MNHEY and CDR2 is SVGAGI. Trimming took 4 bases from V and 2 from J; bases not matched to a gene: 7. The CDR3 coding sequence is TGTGCCAGCAGTTTTTGGACAGGTATAAACACTGAAGCTTTCTTT. It translates to CASSFWTGINTEAFF.

This clone showed up just once. The gene calls are TRBV28 and TRBJ2-7, with D tentatively TRBD1 (5 bases). V gave up 4 bases and J gave up 7 bases, with 17 bases separating them. The CDR3 is 14 amino acids. Germline CDR1 is MDHEN and CDR2 is SYDVKM. The CDR3 spells CASSSETARLEQYF. The CDR3 nucleotides read TGTGCCAGCAGTTCGGAGACAGCCCGGTTAGAGCAGTACTTC.

The chain links TRBV21-1 to TRBJ2-1; the table's D call, TRBD1, has no DNA check behind it. TRBV21-1 is a pseudogene segment. The length of the CDR3 is 17 residues. The CDR3 is CASSKCHGTGAGNEQFF. The CDR3 DNA reads TGTGCCAGCAGCAAATGCCACGGGACAGGGGCTGGCAATGAGCAGTTCTTC.

The V and J genes are TRBV5-8 and TRBJ1-5; TRBD1 agrees at 9 bases. This CDR3 has 16 amino acids. J lost 3 bases, V lost 4 bases, and 8 bases had no gene match. Germline CDR1 SGHTS, CDR2 YDEGEE. Here the CDR3 reads CASSLGTGLNNQPQHF. Here the CDR3 DNA reads TGTGCCAGCAGCCTAGGGACAGGGCTGAACAATCAGCCCCAGCATTTT.

The rearrangement uses TRBV7-9 and TRBJ2-3; tentatively, D is TRBD1 (6 bases). Germline V gives CDR1 SEHNR, CDR2 FQNEAQ (reference sequence). The CDR3 sequence is 14 residues long. The V end was cut by 5 bases, the J end by 6 bases, with 15 bases between. The CDR3 here is CASSPEVGQDTQYF. In DNA form, the CDR3 reads TGTGCCAGCAGCCCCGAGGTCGGACAGGATACGCAGTATTTT.

This clone appeared a single time. This chain uses TRBV28 with TRBJ1-1; 7 positions match TRBD1. The germline gives CDR1 MDHEN, CDR2 SYDVKM. The CDR3 is 16 amino acids. V was pared by 5 bases and J by 3 bases, with 12 bases of the junction left unmatched. CDR3 sequence reads: CASSATLGQGDTEAFF. CDR3 in DNA: TGTGCCAGCAGTGCTACCTTAGGGCAGGGGGACACTGAAGCTTTCTTT.

CDR3 loop: CASGRDRNQPQHF. CDR3 bases: TGTGCCAGCGGCCGGGACAGAAATCAGCCCCAGCATTTT. The J gene is TRBJ1-5, the V gene TRBV28; 7 positions agree with TRBD1. J gave up 4 bases and V 8 bases, and 5 bases lay outside the gene matches. The V gene's germline CDR1 is MDHEN and CDR2 SYDVKM. The CDR3 is 13 residues long.

The chain has TRBV4-2 and TRBJ2-7, with TRBD2 matching over 12 bases. CDR1 and CDR2 from the germline V gene are LGHNA and YNFKEQ. J was trimmed by 3 bases and V by 3 bases; bases with no gene match: 9. This CDR3 is 17 amino acids long. CDR3 nucleotide sequence: TGTGCCAGCAGCCAGGCCCAGACTAGCGGGGGATTCTACGAGCAGTACTTC. Residues: CASSQAQTSGGFYEQYF.

The chain joins TRBV6-2 or TRBV6-3 to TRBJ1-1; no definite D call. Germline values: CDR1 MNHEY, CDR2 SVGEGT. The CDR3 totals 14 residues. With 5 bases removed from V and 3 bases from J, the gap between germline ends came to 13 bases. Here the CDR3 reads CASSPGGSDTEAFF. For the CDR3, the DNA is TGTGCCAGCAGTCCCGGAGGGTCGGACACTGAAGCTTTCTTT.

This clone has a handful of counts. The chain employs TRBV19 and TRBJ1-5; possibly TRBD1 for D (5 bases). The CDR3 runs to 15 residues. V dropped 3 bases and J dropped 2 bases, with 11 bases sitting between them. Germline CDR1 LNHDA, CDR2 SQIVND (reference sequence). CDR3 residues: CASSIQGGGNQPQHF. The CDR3 coding sequence is TGTGCCAGTAGTATCCAGGGTGGGGGCAATCAGCCCCAGCATTTT.

The J gene is TRBJ1-6, the V gene TRBV30, with TRBD1 matching over 7 bases. After removal of 7 bases from V and 9 bases from J, the junction contained 12 bases not matched to a gene. The CDR3 consists of 14 residues. Germline V CDR1 and CDR2: GTSNPN, SVGIG (reference sequence). The CDR3 protein is CAFYPRQGGSPLHF. For the CDR3, the DNA is TGTGCCTTCTACCCCAGACAGGGAGGTTCACCCCTCCACTTT.

Only one count was recorded for this clone. This chain connects TRBV5-1 to TRBJ2-2; TRBD2 might be the D (6 bases). The germline gives CDR1 SGHRS, CDR2 YFSETQ. The V end was cut by 4 bases, the J end by 4 bases, with 11 bases between. The CDR3 is 14 residues long. The CDR3 DNA reads as TGCGCCAGCAGCCACGACGGGAGCACCGGGGAGCTGTTTTTT. Translated: CASSHDGSTGELFF.

The chain recombines TRBV9 with TRBJ2-7; TRBD2 agrees at 11 bases. The CDR3 runs 15 residues. CDR1 and CDR2 from the germline V gene are SGDLS and YYNGEE. After removal of 3 bases from V and 3 bases from J, the junction contained 5 bases not matched to a gene. The CDR3 DNA reads as TGTGCCAGCAGCGCCCTAGGGACTAGCGGCTACGAGCAGTACTTC. Translating gives CASSALGTSGYEQYF.